The T cell receptor beta chain under discussion was sequenced for a study of cytomegalovirus exposure and HLA in healthy donors (dated by TCRdb to about 2017). Regarding the study in general: In an earlier analysis of approximately 640 of the donors, roughly 300 Gb of sequence data and 100 million or so unique TCR beta sequences from about 179 million T cells were reported. Around 320 gigabases of sequencing data and approximately 85 million unique TCR sequences were included in an early release covering under 650 HLA-typed donors. The genetic ancestry cluster associated with self-reported Caucasian donors included about 81% of the 300 to 400 genotyped donors. The study aimed to test whether cataloging public T cell receptors could reveal signatures of past pathogen exposure. The study used immunosequencing to profile the T cell repertoires of 600 to 850 subjects and linked those repertoires to cytomegalovirus serostatus. Besides the first cohort of approximately 670 subjects, a separate validation cohort made up of 90 to 150 different subjects was used. To predict cytomegalovirus infection status, the study combined high-throughput TCR immunosequencing, statistical association of individual TCRs with disease status, and machine learning. A later analysis re-analyzed previously published TCR beta repertoires from 666 donors and added high-resolution HLA genotyping to study TCR occurrence patterns. The later analysis used no new phenotypic data to find candidate immune exposures, relying instead on TCR beta sequences and their occurrence across donors. An earlier analysis of 587 of the donors applied high-throughput TCR beta sequencing to assess whether each TCR beta V gene segment acted as functional or pseudogenic. Donor age, sex, ethnicity and CMV serostatus were compiled alongside the repertoire data. A later genetic analysis took genome-wide SNP genotypes for about 65% of the 666 donors and used that subset as a discovery cohort. All discovery cohort repertoires had been generated on a single sequencing platform. Both class I and class II loci were covered by HLA typing, at four-digit resolution. Typing coverage varied by locus: roughly 629-640 donors for A, B, C, DRB1 and DQB1; approximately 520 for DQA1; about 600 for DPA1; more than 450 for DPB1. Roughly five DR-DQ haplotypes were handled as single units for association and clustering because linkage in the cohort was strong. Among roughly 400 genotyped donors of the cohort, an average of about 240,000 unique TCR beta nucleotide sequences was sequenced per donor, of which about 18% were non-productive. What the study reported, not specific to this receptor: In a later genetic analysis, a missense DCLRE1C variant was associated with V-gene and J-gene trimming of TCR beta chains, and the association was replicated in an independent cohort. Roughly uniform sequencing depth across donors was assumed in presence/absence analyses, although this assumption may not hold. In this cohort, only TCR beta chains were sequenced, and detectable features were limited by the absence of alpha or paired-chain data. A later analysis reported that several top co-occurrence clusters appeared linked to parvovirus B19, influenza, CMV and Epstein-Barr virus. A total of fewer than 200 TCR beta chains were listed by the study as associated with cytomegalovirus. When HLA alleles, especially DR and DQ, strongly co-occurred, attributing TCR associations to individual alleles was difficult. Correlated functional status among segregating V segments might reflect linkage disequilibrium, but an unknown experimental factor could not be ruled out. Most TCR sequences were observed very rarely across donors, whereas some public TCRs were present in many individuals. According to the authors, the approach could potentially be generalized to other disease states and immunological phenotypes. For the cohort, immune exposure information was limited to CMV serostatus. The classifier was reported to diagnose cytomegalovirus status with high specificity and sensitivity in both the original and validation cohorts. Because HLA typing was missing for some donors at each locus, association tests included only the typed subset. A group of highly shared sequence variants was considered likely to be a technical artifact of the sequencing pipeline. Compared with equally common non-associated chains, HLA-associated TCR beta chains in a later analysis were more clonally expanded and had lower generation probabilities. Specific HLA alleles were associated with roughly 16,000 TCR beta sequences at a false discovery rate of 0.05 in a later analysis. A few of the identified cytomegalovirus-associated TCR beta chains were confirmed in vitro to be specific for cytomegalovirus antigens. Because the 87-base-pair reads could not distinguish some IMGT-functional V segments, including TRBV6-2 and TRBV6-3, those segments were excluded. The earlier analysis of about 600 of the donors excluded approximately 15 rarely observed V segments, including chromosome 9 orphons, because counts were too low. In an earlier analysis of approximately 590 of the donors, most TCR beta V segments appeared in productive rearrangements about 87% or about 30% of the time, broadly matching IMGT annotations. A further reported finding was that TCR beta sequences accurately predicted the HLA-A and HLA-B alleles for most subjects in the first cohort. In a later analysis, most CMV-associated TCR beta chains were found to appear HLA-restricted, with HLA associations seemingly driven largely by CMV exposure. Compared with the roughly 700-donor mean, donors in an Asian-associated ancestry cluster had fewer N-insertions in productive TCRs, according to a later genetic analysis. In a later analysis, TCR association rates were found to vary across HLA loci, with the most associated TCRs seen for DRB1 alleles and the fewest for HLA-C alleles.

To note about this clone: Its antigen specificity is not known. The sample holds no much larger clone one base away, and base qualities are not on file.

Libraries came from the immunoSEQ multiplex PCR assay. For the multiplex PCR, a mixture combining 60 forward primers for TCR Vbeta segments and 13 reverse primers for TCR Jbeta segments was used. The CDR3 region of rearranged TCR beta genes was amplified from genomic DNA with a multiplex PCR assay. On the Illumina HiSeq System, the amplified TCR beta libraries were sequenced as 87-base-pair reads. Per the original workflow: Across the 500 to 700 repertoires, a later analysis counted 60 million to 90 million unique TCR beta chains, roughly 11 million of which were shared by at least two donors. A nearest-neighbor algorithm error-corrected the raw reads and collapsed the reads into unique sequences, merging closely related sequences to remove PCR and sequencing errors. V, D and J gene segments were assigned by aligning CDR3 sequences to IMGT reference sequences. For a sequence to be retained, at least a six-nucleotide match to both a V gene segment and a J gene segment was required. A rearrangement counted as productive if the CDR3 had no stop codons and remained in frame with V and J, and every other rearrangement counted as non-productive. Following IMGT convention, CDR3 was defined as the stretch from the second conserved V-encoded cysteine to the conserved J-encoded phenylalanine. In an earlier analysis of more than 550 of the donors, sequences lacking an unambiguous match to a single V gene segment were excluded. In an earlier analysis of a few hundred of the donors, V segments were called functional above 56.7% productive rearrangements and were called segregating when the between-donor standard deviation exceeded 5%. A statistical classification framework was built to diagnose cytomegalovirus status from the catalog of TCR beta chain sequences. A later analysis assigned V and J genes by comparing TCR nucleotide sequences with IMGT/GENE-DB human TR gene sequences. The TCRdist pipeline was used in a later analysis to assign CDR3 sequences and most-parsimonious VDJ recombination scenarios. A later analysis defined each TCR beta chain by its CDR3 amino acid sequence plus V-gene family, and excluded reads lacking a unique V-gene family. To address suspected cross-contamination and a sequencing artifact, a later analysis removed roughly 640 highly shared, low-generation-probability nucleotide sequences. In a later analysis, a clonal expansion index for each public chain was calculated from normalized within-repertoire ranks of inferred template counts. A later analysis computed generation probabilities with a VDJ recombination model fitted to out-of-frame rearrangements, and checked the results against IGoR. In a later analysis, TCR-TCR, TCR-HLA and TCR-CMV co-occurrence was scored with hypergeometric tests, and a repertoire-size bias correction was applied to TCR pairs. To estimate false discovery rates, a later analysis permuted the HLA or CMV assignments 20 times. In a later analysis, co-occurring TCRs were grouped with DBSCAN, and TCRdist sequence similarity was added when clustering was performed within HLA-allele-positive subsets. Repertoires with fewer than 30,000 or more than 120,000 public chains were left out of co-occurrence clustering, as were five repertoires with anomalous nucleotide sharing. TCRdb stores this immuneACCESS table with in-frame sequences only. Part of the clones is absent; in the studies checked, under half of the shortfall reflects unresolved V genes, and no reason is known for the rest. The V and J calls and clone size were taken over from that table, and D and trimming were inferred from the DNA. The sample table contains about 100,000 clones; only one count was recorded for under 80% of them. In total, the top ten clones hold over 4% of the sample.

The CDR3 spans 17 residues, from the cysteine through the phenylalanine. The only DNA kept is the CDR3, 51 bases in frame from the first base. According to the germline V gene, CDR1 reads LGHNA and CDR2 reads YSLEER. The V end gives up 1 base and the J end 2 bases, leaving 9 bases in the junction not matched to a gene. The cohort consisted of 600 to 700 healthy bone marrow donors. Cohort members were all nominally healthy when sampled, although unrecorded immune exposures were likely present. The donor was CMV seropositive and was included in the group of 250 to 300 seropositive cohort members. A peripheral blood sample was provided by each donor, and peripheral blood mononuclear cells were used for TCR beta sequencing. Genomic DNA was extracted from the blood cell samples with the Qiagen DNeasy Blood Extraction Kit.

This sequence was found in a woman between 18 and 30 years old in good health and CMV-seropositive. Material for sequencing was PBMCs. The rearranged chain carries TRBV4-3 and TRBJ2-3; 7 junctional bases match TRBD2. The DNA sequence is given as TGCGCCAGCAGCCAAGGTCCTTCCGGGAGGCCCACAGATACGCAGTATTTT. It translates to CASSQGPSGRPTDTQYF.